These 13 T cell receptor beta chains share one sample of origin, sequenced in a study of beta chain features in type 1 diabetes. Whole-study findings and limits: Across all four CD4+ subsets, people with type 1 diabetes showed modestly shorter TCRB CDR3s.

These TCRs' antigens remain unknown. The authors reverse transcribed all of the isolated RNA, so sequencing captured expressed TCRB transcripts. The assay was immunoSEQ multiplex PCR, and TCRdb's table has in-frame clones only and misses some. The repertoire has around 260,000 clones, around 24% of them found once; the top ten carry roughly 0.011%. Sequenced sample: naive CD4+ T cells from blood. All receptors come from a woman in her twenties or thirties with type 1 diabetes.

The chain uses TRBV5-4 and TRBJ2-1; 15 bases line up with TRBD2. The germline V gene encodes CDR1 SGHNT and CDR2 YYREEE (reference sequence). This CDR3 is built from 17 residues. Trimming removed 4 bases from V and 0 bases from J; junction bases left unmatched: 2. The CDR3 loop reads CASSRTSGRGSYNEQFF. As DNA, the CDR3 is TGTGCCAGCAGCAGGACTAGCGGGAGGGGCTCCTACAATGAGCAGTTCTTC.

The table lists this clone with a few counts. This chain links TRBV6-5 with TRBJ2-5, with 7 nucleotides matching TRBD2. Unmatched junction bases numbered 4, after V lost 6 bases and J lost 3 bases. The CDR3 loop spans 13 amino acids. The germline V gene has CDR1 MNHEY and CDR2 SVGAGI. In nucleotides, the CDR3 is TGTGCCAGCAGCCGCGGACTAGAAGAGACCCAGTACTTC. It translates to CASSRGLEETQYF.

This clone showed up just a few times. The rearrangement links TRBV4-1 to TRBJ2-7; a weak D match, TRBD1 (5 bases). This CDR3 has 15 amino acids. With 3 bases removed from V and 7 bases from J, the gap between germline ends came to 19 bases. In germline, CDR1 is MGHRA, CDR2 YSYEKL. DNA for the CDR3: TGCGCCAGCAGCCACGTCGGTGCAGGGTCGGAGGAGCAGTACTTC. It yields the protein CASSHVGAGSEEQYF.

The table lists this clone with a few counts. This chain uses TRBV28 with TRBJ1-5; no clear D. The CDR3 is 10 residues long. Germline V gives CDR1 MDHEN, CDR2 SYDVKM. V was shortened by 7 bases and J by 7 bases, with 5 bases between the two germline ends. CDR3 loop: CASKEQPQHF. CDR3 coding DNA: TGTGCCAGCAAGGAGCAGCCCCAGCATTTT.

This clone was recorded a few times. The chain combines TRBV6-5 with TRBJ2-2; the match to TRBD1 covers 7 bases. CDR3 size: 15 residues. V lost 6 bases, J lost 4 bases, and 8 bases stayed unmatched. CDR1 and CDR2 (germline): MNHEY, SVGAGI. The CDR3 here is CASSRRQGATGELFF. The CDR3 DNA reads as TGTGCCAGCAGCCGCCGACAGGGCGCCACCGGGGAGCTGTTTTTT.

The chain carries TRBV4-1 and TRBJ1-5; a possible D gene is TRBD1 (5 bases). The ends were cut back, 1 base at V and 4 bases at J, with 8 bases in the middle. This CDR3 is built from 14 residues. Per the germline V gene, CDR1 is MGHRA and CDR2 is YSYEKL. In DNA form, the CDR3 reads TGCGCCAGCAGCCAAGGACAGATTAATCAGCCCCAGCATTTT. Translating gives CASSQGQINQPQHF.

In its sample, this clone was seen a few times. CDR3 protein: CASSPRELTDTQYF. The CDR3 region has the DNA TGCGCCAGCAGCCCCAGGGAACTAACAGATACGCAGTATTTT. The genes are TRBV4-1 and TRBJ2-3; possible D gene TRBD1, 5 bases. V lost 4 bases to trimming and J lost 3 bases, with 11 bases between them. CDR1 is MGHRA and CDR2 is YSYEKL in the germline V gene. CDR3 length: 14 residues.

The chain carries TRBV7-9 and TRBJ2-2; the D gene is possibly TRBD1 (6 bases). The CDR3 is 16 residues long. V was pared by 5 bases and J by 1 base, with 14 bases between. Looked up from germline, CDR1 is SEHNR and CDR2 is FQNEAQ (reference sequence). This CDR3 is CASSPPGTRNTGELFF. For the CDR3, the DNA is TGTGCCAGCAGCCCCCCTGGGACACGGAACACCGGGGAGCTGTTTTTT.

V is TRBV30 and J is TRBJ1-2; D is unresolved. V gave up 2 bases and J gave up 5 bases, with 18 bases separating them. Germline V gives CDR1 GTSNPN, CDR2 SVGIG (reference sequence). This CDR3 contains 15 residues. The CDR3: CAWSFTLGVVYGYTF. The CDR3 DNA reads as TGTGCCTGGAGTTTTACATTGGGCGTCGTTTATGGCTACACCTTC.

This chain connects TRBV4-1 to TRBJ1-2; D possibly corresponds to TRBD1 (5 bases). Trimming shortened V by 0 bases and J by 2 bases, and 7 bases separated the two germline ends. In germline, CDR1 is MGHRA, CDR2 YSYEKL. The CDR3 has 14 amino acids. The CDR3 DNA sequence: TGCGCCAGCAGCCAAGATCCAGGGAACTATGGCTACACCTTC. Protein sequence: CASSQDPGNYGYTF.

The chain has TRBV29-1 and TRBJ2-3; a weak D match, TRBD2 (5 bases). The CDR3 contains 14 residues. The germline CDR1 and CDR2 sequences are SQVTM and ANQGSEA. The V end was cut by 4 bases, the J end by 0 bases, with 11 bases between. The CDR3 protein is CSVAWRVSTDTQYF. The CDR3 nucleotides read TGCAGCGTTGCCTGGCGGGTGAGCACAGATACGCAGTATTTT.

This clone was detected only a few times. The junction departs from the called germline gene at one end, perhaps through a read error. This chain connects TRBV25-1 to TRBJ2-1; weak D call: TRBD2 (7 bases). CDR3 length equals 13 residues. Germline CDR1 and CDR2: MGHDK and SYGVNS. In DNA form, the CDR3 reads TGTGCCAGCAGACCGAGGGGGGACTACTTGGGGGTCTTC. It codes for CASRPRGDYLGVF.

The chain joins TRBV29-1 to TRBJ2-2; no clear D. The CDR3 consists of 13 residues. Trimming shortened V by 4 bases and J by 7 bases, and 13 bases separated the two germline ends. Germline CDR1 SQVTM, CDR2 ANQGSEA. CDR3 nucleotide sequence: TGCAGCGTTGGCAACAGATTCATCGGGGAGCTGTTTTTT. Amino acid sequence: CSVGNRFIGELFF.